This T cell receptor beta chain is from a study of OX40 agonist ivuxolimab in advanced cancers. Study at large: Each dose-escalation patient presented with hepatocellular carcinoma, melanoma, renal cell or head and neck cancer.

Only in-frame clones appear in the TCRdb table, and some are missing; sequencing was by immunoSEQ multiplex PCR. The sample consists of under 25,000 clones, roughly four fifths of them appearing once. Whole-study results and caveats: Mean expanded clone counts were higher in CD8+ than CD4+ T cells.

Collection of blood occurred at baseline, at cycle 4 day 1, and at cycle 7 day 1. CDR1 is SGHAT and CDR2 is FQNNGV in the germline V gene. The V end lost 5 bases, the J end lost 4 bases, and 18 bases lay between the germline ends. CDR3 size: 16 residues. To note about this clone: Its antigen is undetermined.

The TCR originated in an adult with an advanced solid tumor such as melanoma, head and neck, liver or kidney cancer. The chain uses TRBV11-2 and TRBJ2-1, with unresolved D. Sequencing was performed on CD4+ or CD8+ T cells sorted from blood, taken in a trial of the OX40 agonist ivuxolimab. This chain's CDR3 is CASSLQQGPIYNEQFF. Written as DNA, the CDR3 is TGTGCCAGCAGCCTCCAGCAAGGACCGATTTACAATGAGCAGTTCTTC.